Listed here are 12 T cell receptor beta chains from one sample, sequenced in a study of blood T cell repertoires in COVID-19. Produced via immunoSEQ multiplex PCR; TCRdb's table is partial and in-frame only. The table has roughly 190,000 clones, 81% seen once; the top ten hold 8% to 13%. The material sequenced was peripheral blood. The receptors shown here come from a woman aged 40-49 years with COVID-19, enrolled during active disease.

The V gene is TRBV11-2, the J gene TRBJ1-2; maybe TRBD1 (6 bases). Per the germline V gene, CDR1 is SGHAT and CDR2 is FQNNGV. The V end lost 10 bases, the J end lost 4 bases, and 16 bases lay between the germline ends. The CDR3 consists of 13 residues. The CDR3 loop reads CAIYKGGLYGYTF. The CDR3 DNA is TGTGCCATCTATAAGGGGGGGCTCTATGGCTACACCTTC.

The chain couples TRBV7-2 to TRBJ2-5, with 10 bases matching TRBD2. This CDR3 comprises 18 residues. V shed 2 bases and J 8 bases; nucleotides not matched to a gene: 17. Per the germline V gene, CDR1 is SGHTA and CDR2 is FQGNSA. Here the CDR3 DNA reads TGTGCCAGCAGCTTAATGGGAGGGGGCTGGGGACTAGCGTACACCCAGTACTTC. This sequence encodes CASSLMGGGWGLAYTQYF. Full variable domain (rest looked up from reference TRBV7-2 and TRBJ2-5): GAGVSQSPSNKVTEKGKDVELRCDPISGHTALYWYRQSLGQGLEFLIYFQGNSAPDKSGLPSDRFSAERTGGSVSTLTIQRTQQEDSAVYLCASSLMGGGWGLAYTQYFGPGTRLLVL.

The chain couples TRBV3-1 (or the pseudogene TRBV3-2) to TRBJ2-5; TRBD1 might be the D (6 bases). In germline, CDR1 is LGHDT, CDR2 YNNKEL (reference sequence). Trimming shortened V by 0 bases and J by 5 bases, and 13 bases separated the two germline ends. This CDR3 contains 15 residues. CDR3 in amino acids: CASSQDGRGGETQYF. The CDR3 nucleotides read TGTGCCAGCAGCCAAGATGGCAGGGGTGGTGAGACCCAGTACTTC.

The chain combines TRBV3-1 (or the pseudogene TRBV3-2) with TRBJ2-1; a possible D gene is TRBD2 (5 bases). Trimming took off 1 base at V and 12 bases at J, with 10 bases between the two ends. This CDR3 contains 12 residues. CDR1 and CDR2 from the germline V gene are LGHDT and YNNKEL (reference sequence). The chain's CDR3 is CASSQVRVGQFF. The CDR3 DNA reads TGTGCCAGCAGCCAAGTGAGGGTCGGGCAGTTCTTC.

This clone was observed once. The genes are TRBV2 and TRBJ1-2; no clear D. V lost 3 bases to trimming and J lost 3 bases, with 11 bases between them. This CDR3 contains 14 residues. Germline V gene sequence: CDR1 SNHLY, CDR2 FYNNEI. CDR3 amino acids: CASSDSGADYGYTF. The CDR3 nucleotides are TGTGCCAGCAGTGATTCGGGAGCTGACTATGGCTACACCTTC.

This clone came up once. This sequence joins TRBV7-6 and TRBJ2-1; 11 positions match TRBD2. CDR3 length equals 15 residues. Losses at the gene ends were 5 bases for V and 9 bases for J; bases not matched to a gene: 9. In germline, CDR1 is SGHVS, CDR2 FNYEAQ. The CDR3 is CASSLTGTSGREQFF. Here the CDR3 DNA reads TGTGCCAGCAGCCTTACCGGGACTAGCGGACGTGAGCAGTTCTTC.

The rearrangement links TRBV18 to TRBJ1-5; D unresolved. V gave up 2 bases and J gave up 8 bases, with 10 bases separating them. This CDR3 contains 13 residues. The germline V gene has CDR1 KGHSH and CDR2 LQKENI. CDR3: CASSPGMREPQHF. The CDR3 DNA reads as TGTGCCAGCTCACCAGGGATGAGGGAGCCCCAGCATTTT.

CDR3 protein: CASSEAGTGPYEQYF. For the CDR3, the DNA is TGTGCCAGCAGTGAAGCTGGGACAGGACCTTACGAGCAGTACTTC. The chain is built from TRBV6-1 and TRBJ2-7; 8 nucleotides agree with TRBD1. Germline assignment: CDR1 MNHNS and CDR2 SASEGT. Trimming cost V 0 bases and J 4 bases; bases outside gene matches: 5. This CDR3 region has 15 residues.

The chain has TRBV4-2 and TRBJ2-7; D remains unclear. Germline CDR1 LGHNA, CDR2 YNFKEQ. CDR3 length: 13 residues. V was cut by 2 bases and J by 3 bases, with 8 bases left in between. CDR3 nucleotide sequence: TGTGCCAGCAGCCAAAATCTACTCTACGAGCAGTACGTC. This codes for CASSQNLLYEQYV.

This rearrangement joins TRBV14 to TRBJ2-3; D gene ambiguous. CDR1 and CDR2 (germline): SGHDN, FVKESK. V gave up 2 bases and J gave up 0 bases, with 12 bases separating them. The CDR3 extends over 16 amino acids. For the CDR3, the DNA is TGTGCCAGCAGCCAAAACGATCTGACTAGCACAGATACGCAGTATTTT. Amino acids: CASSQNDLTSTDTQYF.

This chain links TRBV3-1 (or the pseudogene TRBV3-2) with TRBJ1-6; 9 bases are a match to TRBD1. The CDR3 contains 19 residues. Germline V gene sequence: CDR1 LGHDT, CDR2 YNNKEL (reference sequence). J lost 0 bases, V lost 2 bases, and 8 bases had no gene match. CDR3 DNA sequence: TGTGCCAGCAGCCAATTTCCAGGGACAGGGAGCTCCTATAATTCACCCCTCCACTTT. As protein: CASSQFPGTGSSYNSPLHF.

This clone was recorded only once. The J gene is TRBJ2-1, the V gene TRBV7-3, with D possibly matching TRBD1 (6 bases). V was clipped by 5 bases and J by 7 bases, with 18 bases between them. The CDR3 contains 15 residues. Germline assignment: CDR1 SGHTA and CDR2 FQGTGA. The CDR3 loop reads CASSLVASTGNEQFF. CDR3 DNA sequence: TGTGCCAGCAGCCTAGTGGCGTCAACAGGGAATGAGCAGTTCTTC.